This TCR beta chain derives from a study of control samples from healthy donors and cancer patients. This clone appeared once. TCRdb's copy holds only in-frame clones and misses some; the assay was immunoSEQ multiplex PCR. The sample lists tens of thousands of clones; 75% to 95% were seen once. Germline values: CDR1 MNHEY, CDR2 SVGAGI. This CDR3 comprises 14 residues. V lost 8 bases to trimming and J lost 0 bases; unmatched junction nucleotides: 4. Source material: PBMCs. The chain uses TRBV6-5 and TRBJ1-5; 7 bases fit TRBD1. The TCR comes from a woman aged 40-49 years with head and neck cancer. As DNA, the CDR3 is TGTGCCAGCGTCAGGGGGTATAGCAATCAGCCCCAGCATTTT. Its translation is CASVRGYSNQPQHF.